The clone carrying this TCR beta chain was observed many times. Its antigen remains unknown. Patients had received no treatment of any kind before thyroid surgery. Germline CDR1 reads SGHAT; CDR2 reads FQNNGV. This CDR3 contains 15 residues. V lost 6 bases and J 2 bases, leaving 14 bases between the germline ends. The sample originates from a study of metastatic and nonmetastatic thyroid tumors. Study-wide background: Across blood and tumor or nodule tissue, repertoires from malignant and benign thyroid patients were compared with one another.

General observations from the study: Reports indicated that malignant thyroid tumors showed significantly higher TCR beta diversity than benign nodules did, in blood and tumor.

TCRdb re-called clones via MiXCR from the PCR reads. Of 45,000 to 60,000 clones listed, approximately 19% are singletons. Sequencing was performed on blood. The TCR sequence derives from a female donor with papillary thyroid cancer or a benign thyroid nodule (not recorded which). Some clones in this sample may be carry-over from other donors' samples. The chain links TRBV11-2 to TRBJ2-1; either TRBD1 or TRBD2 may supply D (5 bases each). Here the CDR3 DNA reads TGTGCCAGCAGGCAGGCAGGGAGTACCTACAATGAGCAGTTCTTC. Translation gives CASRQAGSTYNEQFF.